This T cell receptor (beta chain) appears in the sequencing data of a study of blood T cell repertoires in COVID-19. Study as a whole: COVID-19 samples from acute and convalescent phases originated in the United States, Italy and Spain. PBMCs, B-cell-depleted T cells, or T cells provided the cDNA or gDNA that made up the material.

Methods used by the authors: From reference gene primer amplification, estimates of nucleated cell counts were derived. Profiling relied on immunoSEQ multiplex PCR, and the TCRdb table lists in-frame clones only, not all of them. Clonal size and the V and J genes are those of that table, whereas D and trimming came from the DNA. The sample has approximately 470,000 clones, 75% to 90% seen once; the top ten hold 0.7%. Material: PBMCs or T cells enriched from blood (not recorded which). The receptor was derived from a woman aged 18-30 years who had recovered from COVID-19.

The CDR3 sequence is CASSPRTGSREKLFF. The CDR3 region has the DNA TGTGCCAGCTCACCCCGGACAGGGAGTCGTGAAAAACTGTTTTTT. V and J are TRBV18 and TRBJ1-4, with TRBD1 matching over 8 bases. J lost 7 bases, V lost 3 bases, and 7 bases had no gene match. This CDR3 spans 15 amino acids. The V gene's germline CDR1 is KGHSH and CDR2 LQKENI.